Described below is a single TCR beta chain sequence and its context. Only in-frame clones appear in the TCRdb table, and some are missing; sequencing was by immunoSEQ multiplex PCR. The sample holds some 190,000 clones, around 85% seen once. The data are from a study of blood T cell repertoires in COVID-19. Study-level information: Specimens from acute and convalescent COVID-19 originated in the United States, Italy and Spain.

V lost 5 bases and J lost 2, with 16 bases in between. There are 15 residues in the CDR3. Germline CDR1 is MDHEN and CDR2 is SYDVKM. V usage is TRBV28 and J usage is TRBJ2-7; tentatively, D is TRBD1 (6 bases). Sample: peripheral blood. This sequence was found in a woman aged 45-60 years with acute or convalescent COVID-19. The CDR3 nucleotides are TGTGCCAGCAGTATTACAGGGACCTCAACCTACGAGCAGTACTTC. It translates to CASSITGTSTYEQYF.